Given below is one TCR beta chain in context. Its specificity is unknown. The sample originates from a study of T-cell memory formation after mild COVID-19. General study results and limits: Clones that got smaller from day 15 to 85 had even CD4/CD8, while clones growing later tipped toward CD4+. The study detected some responding clones in pre-infection memory, suggesting cross-reactive memory joined. Largely, contracting CD4+ clones fell within CM and EM, and contracting CD8+ clones within EMRA.

The CDR3 consists of 15 residues. Germline lookup yields CDR1 DFQATT and CDR2 SNEGSKA (reference sequence). One entry per CDR3 protein, called by TCRdb with MiXCR from the 5' RACE reads. This sample yields roughly 160,000 distinct CDR3 sequences, of which 10% to 15% are seen a single time; 2.5% to 3.5% belongs to the top ten. The origin of this receptor is a man aged 18 to 30 who had mild COVID-19 (a few samples of this study predate the infection). Cell type and time point are not known. The rearrangement joins TRBV20-1 to TRBJ2-3, with D perhaps TRBD2 (5 bases). Material: PBMCs or a T cell subset sorted from them (not recorded which). Here the CDR3 reads CSDSRRYGGTDTQYF. In DNA, the CDR3 is TGCAGCGATTCCCGGCGGTACGGGGGCACAGATACGCAGTATTTT.